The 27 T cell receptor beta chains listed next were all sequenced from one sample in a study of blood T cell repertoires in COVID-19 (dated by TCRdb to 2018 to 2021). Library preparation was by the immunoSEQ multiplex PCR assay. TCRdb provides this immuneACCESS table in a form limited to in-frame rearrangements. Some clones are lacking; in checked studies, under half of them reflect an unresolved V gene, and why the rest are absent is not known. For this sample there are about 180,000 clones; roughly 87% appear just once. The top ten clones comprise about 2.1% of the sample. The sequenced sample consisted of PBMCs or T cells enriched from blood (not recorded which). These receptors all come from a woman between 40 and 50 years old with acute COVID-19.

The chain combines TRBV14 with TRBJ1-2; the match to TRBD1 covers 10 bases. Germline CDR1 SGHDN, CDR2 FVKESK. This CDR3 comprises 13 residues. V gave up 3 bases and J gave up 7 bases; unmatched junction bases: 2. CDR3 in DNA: TGTGCCAGCAGCCAGACAGGGGGCCGTGGCTACACCTTC. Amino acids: CASSQTGGRGYTF.

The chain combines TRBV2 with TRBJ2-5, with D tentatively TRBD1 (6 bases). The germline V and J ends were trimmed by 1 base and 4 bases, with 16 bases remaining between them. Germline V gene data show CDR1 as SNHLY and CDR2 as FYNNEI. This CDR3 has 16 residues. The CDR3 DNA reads TGTGCCAGCAGTGAAGACCCCCAGGGGCTAATAGAGACCCAGTACTTC. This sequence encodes CASSEDPQGLIETQYF.

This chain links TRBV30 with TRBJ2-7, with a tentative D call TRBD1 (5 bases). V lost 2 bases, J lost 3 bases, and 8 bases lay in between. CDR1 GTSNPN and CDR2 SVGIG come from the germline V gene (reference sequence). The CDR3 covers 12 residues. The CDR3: CAWSPDSYEQYF. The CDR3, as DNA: TGTGCCTGGAGTCCAGACAGCTACGAGCAGTACTTC.

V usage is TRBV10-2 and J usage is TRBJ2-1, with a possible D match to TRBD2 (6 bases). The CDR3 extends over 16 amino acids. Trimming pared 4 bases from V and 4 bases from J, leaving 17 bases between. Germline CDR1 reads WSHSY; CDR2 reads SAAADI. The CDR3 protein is CASSGRTISGYNEQFF. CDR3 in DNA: TGCGCCAGCAGTGGAAGGACTATAAGTGGGTACAATGAGCAGTTCTTC.

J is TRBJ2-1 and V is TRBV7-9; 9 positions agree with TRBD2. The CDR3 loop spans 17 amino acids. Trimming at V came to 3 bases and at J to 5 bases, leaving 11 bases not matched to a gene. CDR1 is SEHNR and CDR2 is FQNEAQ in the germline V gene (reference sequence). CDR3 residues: CASSLLIIAGVHNEQFF. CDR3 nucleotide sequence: TGTGCCAGCAGCTTGTTGATAATAGCGGGGGTACACAATGAGCAGTTCTTC. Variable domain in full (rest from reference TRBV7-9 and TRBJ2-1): DTGVSQNPRHKITKRGQNVTFRCDPISEHNRLYWYRQTLGQGPEFLTYFQNEAQLEKSRLLSDRFSAERPKGSFSTLEIQRTEQGDSAMYLCASSLLIIAGVHNEQFFGPGTRLTVL.

CDR3 sequence: CASSLDGTSGGGELFF. The CDR3 coding sequence is TGTGCCAGCAGTTTAGATGGGACTAGCGGGGGCGGGGAGCTGTTTTTT. The V call is TRBV28, the J call TRBJ2-2; 14 bases map to TRBD2. This CDR3 has 16 residues. J gave up 7 bases and V 2 bases, and 3 bases lay outside the gene matches. Germline CDR1 MDHEN, CDR2 SYDVKM.

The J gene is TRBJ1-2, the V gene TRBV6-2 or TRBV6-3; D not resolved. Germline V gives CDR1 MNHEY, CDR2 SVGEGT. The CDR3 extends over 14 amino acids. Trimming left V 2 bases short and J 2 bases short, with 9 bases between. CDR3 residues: CASSYVGGNYGYTF. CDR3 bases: TGTGCCAGCAGTTACGTAGGAGGGAACTATGGCTACACCTTC.

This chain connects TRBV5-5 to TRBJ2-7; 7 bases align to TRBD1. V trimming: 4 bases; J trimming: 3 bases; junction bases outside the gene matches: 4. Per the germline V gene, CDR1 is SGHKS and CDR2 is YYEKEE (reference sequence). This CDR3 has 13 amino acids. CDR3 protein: CASSHGQVYEQYF. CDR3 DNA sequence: TGTGCCAGCAGCCACGGACAGGTCTACGAGCAGTACTTC.

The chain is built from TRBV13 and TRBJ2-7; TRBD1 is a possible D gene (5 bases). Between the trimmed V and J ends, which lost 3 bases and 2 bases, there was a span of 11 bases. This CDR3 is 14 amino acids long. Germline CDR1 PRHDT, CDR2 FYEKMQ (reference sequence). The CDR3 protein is CASSFAGRTYEQYF. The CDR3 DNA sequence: TGTGCCAGCAGCTTCGCAGGGCGTACCTACGAGCAGTACTTC.

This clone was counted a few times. The CDR3 DNA reads TGTGCCAGCAGCCAAGTAGGCCCTATAGCGGGGGACACAGATACGCAGTATTTT. Residues: CASSQVGPIAGDTDTQYF. The chain couples TRBV3-1 (or the pseudogene TRBV3-2) to TRBJ2-3; TRBD2 matches 9 bases. Germline assignment: CDR1 LGHDT and CDR2 YNNKEL (reference sequence). V dropped 1 base and J dropped 2; count of bases not matched to a gene: 10. This CDR3 has 18 amino acids.

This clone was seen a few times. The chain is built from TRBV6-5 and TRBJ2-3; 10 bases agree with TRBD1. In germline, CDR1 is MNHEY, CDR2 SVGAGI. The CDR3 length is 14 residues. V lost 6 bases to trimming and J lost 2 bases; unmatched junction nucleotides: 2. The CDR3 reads CASSGTGDTDTQYF. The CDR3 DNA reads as TGTGCCAGCAGCGGGACAGGGGACACAGATACGCAGTATTTT.

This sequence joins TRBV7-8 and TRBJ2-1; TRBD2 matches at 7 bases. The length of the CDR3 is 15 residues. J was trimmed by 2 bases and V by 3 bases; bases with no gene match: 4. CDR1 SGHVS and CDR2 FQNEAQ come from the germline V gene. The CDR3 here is CASSFLSGAYNEQFF. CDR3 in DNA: TGTGCCAGCAGCTTCCTCAGCGGGGCCTACAATGAGCAGTTCTTC.

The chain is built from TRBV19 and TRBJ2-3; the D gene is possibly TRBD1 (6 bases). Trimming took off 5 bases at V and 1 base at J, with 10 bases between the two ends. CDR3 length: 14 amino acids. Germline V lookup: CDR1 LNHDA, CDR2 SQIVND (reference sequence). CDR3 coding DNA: TGTGCCAGTAGTCCCCGACAGGGCACAGATACGCAGTATTTT. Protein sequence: CASSPRQGTDTQYF.

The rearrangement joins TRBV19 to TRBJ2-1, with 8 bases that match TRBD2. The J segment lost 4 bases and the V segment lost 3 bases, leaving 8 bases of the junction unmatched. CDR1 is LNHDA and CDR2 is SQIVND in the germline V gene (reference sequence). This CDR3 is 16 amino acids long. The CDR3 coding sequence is TGTGCCAGTAGTATGGGAACTAGCGGACCGTACAATGAGCAGTTCTTC. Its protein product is CASSMGTSGPYNEQFF.

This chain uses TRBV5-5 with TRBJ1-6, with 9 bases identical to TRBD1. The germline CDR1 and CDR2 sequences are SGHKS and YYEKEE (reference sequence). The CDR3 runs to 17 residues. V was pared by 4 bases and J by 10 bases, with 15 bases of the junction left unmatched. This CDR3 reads CASSDVLRTGEISPLHF. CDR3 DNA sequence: TGTGCCAGCAGCGACGTACTTAGGACAGGGGAGATCTCACCCCTCCACTTT.

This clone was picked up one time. The CDR3 DNA follows: TGTGCCTGGAGTATATTCGTACCGGGCCCTACGGGGAATTCACCCCTCCACTTT. Its translation is CAWSIFVPGPTGNSPLHF. The chain combines TRBV30 with TRBJ1-6; no firm D call. CDR1 and CDR2 from the germline V gene are GTSNPN and SVGIG (reference sequence). V was pared by 2 bases and J by 7 bases, with 24 bases between. The CDR3 totals 18 residues.

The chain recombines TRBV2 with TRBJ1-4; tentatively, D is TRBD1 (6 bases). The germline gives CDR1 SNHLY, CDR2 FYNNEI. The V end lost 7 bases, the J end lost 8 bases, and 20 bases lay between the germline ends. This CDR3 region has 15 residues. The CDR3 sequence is CASTTTPGGVEKLFF. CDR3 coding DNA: TGTGCCAGCACCACCACCCCGGGGGGCGTGGAAAAACTGTTTTTT.

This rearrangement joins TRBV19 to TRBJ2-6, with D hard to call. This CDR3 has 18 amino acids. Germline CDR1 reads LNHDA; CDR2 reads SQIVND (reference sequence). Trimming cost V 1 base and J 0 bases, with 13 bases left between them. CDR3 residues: CASSIGRYSTSGANVLTF. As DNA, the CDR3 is TGTGCCAGTAGTATAGGAAGATATAGTACCTCTGGGGCCAACGTCCTGACTTTC.

The CDR3 DNA reads as TGTGCCAGCAGCTTGGATCCCAGGGGCCCTAATGAAAAACTGTTTTTT. This codes for CASSLDPRGPNEKLFF. This sequence joins TRBV5-4 and TRBJ1-4; TRBD1 might be the D (6 bases). Trimming removed 0 bases at V and 3 bases at J, with 12 bases between. This CDR3 contains 16 residues. Germline V gene data show CDR1 as SGHNT and CDR2 as YYREEE (reference sequence).

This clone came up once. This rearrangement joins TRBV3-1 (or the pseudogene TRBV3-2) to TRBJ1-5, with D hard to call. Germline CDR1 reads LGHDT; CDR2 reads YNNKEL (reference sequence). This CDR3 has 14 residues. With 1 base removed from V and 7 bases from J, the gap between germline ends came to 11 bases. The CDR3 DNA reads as TGTGCCAGCAGCCAAGGCCCTAACGGGCAGCCCCAGCATTTT. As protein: CASSQGPNGQPQHF.

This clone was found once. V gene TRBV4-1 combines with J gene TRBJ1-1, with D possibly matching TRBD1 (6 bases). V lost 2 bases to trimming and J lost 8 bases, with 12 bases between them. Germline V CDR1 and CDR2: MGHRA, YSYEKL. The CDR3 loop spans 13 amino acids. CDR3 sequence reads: CASSQNRESEAFF. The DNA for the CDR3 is TGCGCCAGCAGCCAAAACAGGGAGTCCGAAGCTTTCTTT.

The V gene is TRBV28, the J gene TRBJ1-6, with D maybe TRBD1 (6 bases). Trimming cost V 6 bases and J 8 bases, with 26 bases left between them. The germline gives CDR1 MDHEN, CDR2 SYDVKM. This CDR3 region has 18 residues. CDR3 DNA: TGTGCCAGCAGCCCCGGGACACGGTCCCCCCAATACGATTCACCCCTCCACTTT. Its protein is CASSPGTRSPQYDSPLHF.

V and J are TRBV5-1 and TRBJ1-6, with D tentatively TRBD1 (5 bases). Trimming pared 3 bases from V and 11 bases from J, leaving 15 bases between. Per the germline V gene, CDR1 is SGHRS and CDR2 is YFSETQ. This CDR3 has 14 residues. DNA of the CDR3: TGCGCCAGCAGCTCGGCGGGGCACTCCACACCCCTCCACTTT. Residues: CASSSAGHSTPLHF.

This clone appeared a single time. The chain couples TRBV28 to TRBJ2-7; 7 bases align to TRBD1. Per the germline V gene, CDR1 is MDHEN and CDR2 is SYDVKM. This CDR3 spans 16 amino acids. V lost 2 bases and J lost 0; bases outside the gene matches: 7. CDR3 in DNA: TGTGCCAGCAGTTTAGAAGGGGGCCCTGGCTCCTACGAGCAGTACTTC. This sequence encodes CASSLEGGPGSYEQYF.

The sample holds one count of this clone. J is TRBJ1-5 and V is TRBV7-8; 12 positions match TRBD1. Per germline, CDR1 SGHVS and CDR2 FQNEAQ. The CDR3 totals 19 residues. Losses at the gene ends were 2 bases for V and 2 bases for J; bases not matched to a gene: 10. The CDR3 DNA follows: TGTGCCAGCAGCTTAACCGGGACAGGGGGCAGGGAGGGCAATCAGCCCCAGCATTTT. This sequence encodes CASSLTGTGGREGNQPQHF.

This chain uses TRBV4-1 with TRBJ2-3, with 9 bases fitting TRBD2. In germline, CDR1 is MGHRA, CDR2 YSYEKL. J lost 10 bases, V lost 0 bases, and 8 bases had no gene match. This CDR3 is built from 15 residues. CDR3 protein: CASSQEASGGSAQYF. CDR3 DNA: TGCGCCAGCAGCCAAGAAGCGAGCGGGGGGTCCGCGCAGTATTTT.

The CDR3 loop reads CASSPRQGLAFNEKLFF. The CDR3 nucleotides are TGTGCCAGCAGCCCACGACAGGGACTCGCCTTTAATGAAAAACTGTTTTTT. This chain uses TRBV9 with TRBJ1-4; 7 bases fit TRBD1. Trimming cost V 4 bases and J 4 bases; bases outside gene matches: 13. CDR3 length: 17 amino acids. CDR1 and CDR2 from the germline V gene are SGDLS and YYNGEE.